The 8 T cell receptor beta chains below come from one sample, sequenced in a study of T cell changes during pregnancy in multiple sclerosis. Here immunoSEQ multiplex PCR was the method, and the copy in TCRdb shows in-frame clones only, minus some. The repertoire holds 39,000 or so clones, roughly 91% seen once, with about 0.4% in the top ten. The sequences come from CD4+ T cells from peripheral blood mononuclear cells, collected after pregnancy. Receptors originate from a female donor in good health, enrolled as a control in a pregnancy study.

The chain uses TRBV28 and TRBJ1-2; the match to TRBD1 covers 10 bases. This CDR3 has 18 residues. V shed 3 bases and J 4 bases; nucleotides not matched to a gene: 14. Germline CDR1 reads MDHEN; CDR2 reads SYDVKM. The CDR3 protein is CASSFLRTGTGVRYGYTF. Written as DNA, the CDR3 is TGTGCCAGCAGTTTCCTAAGAACCGGGACAGGGGTCCGCTATGGCTACACCTTC.

V and J are TRBV5-1 and TRBJ2-2; 12 bases map to TRBD2. The CDR3 covers 17 residues. Germline CDR1 reads SGHRS; CDR2 reads YFSETQ. J gave up 3 bases and V 4 bases, and 7 bases lay outside the gene matches. The CDR3 region is CASSPRTSGAYTGELFF. The CDR3 DNA follows: TGCGCCAGCAGCCCCAGGACTAGCGGGGCGTACACCGGGGAGCTGTTTTTT. The whole variable domain, filled in from reference TRBV5-1 and TRBJ2-2, reads KAGVTQTPRYLIKTRGQQVTLSCSPISGHRSVSWYQQTPGQGLQFLFEYFSETQRNKGNFPGRFSGRQFSNSRSEMNVSTLELGDSALYLCASSPRTSGAYTGELFFGEGSRLTVL.

CDR3 residues: CASSIYGRTDTQYF. In DNA, the CDR3 is TGTGCCAGTAGTATATACGGGAGAACAGATACGCAGTATTTT. The V and J genes are TRBV19 and TRBJ2-3; maybe TRBD2 (6 bases). Germline V gives CDR1 LNHDA, CDR2 SQIVND (reference sequence). This CDR3 has 14 amino acids. V shed 2 bases and J shed 3 bases, with 9 bases lying between them.

The chain carries TRBV7-9 and TRBJ2-7, with 8 bases matching TRBD1. From germline, CDR1 is SEHNR and CDR2 FQNEAQ (reference sequence). The trim removed 4 bases at V and 6 bases at J, leaving 8 bases unmatched. The CDR3 spans 14 residues. The CDR3 DNA reads TGTGCCAGCAGCTCCCCCTGGACAGGGACCGAGCAGTACTTC. This gives the protein CASSSPWTGTEQYF.

The gene calls are TRBV6-5 and TRBJ2-1; TRBD1 agrees at 7 bases. The CDR3 has 15 residues. J lost 5 bases, V lost 5 bases, and 9 bases had no gene match. The germline V gene encodes CDR1 MNHEY and CDR2 SVGAGI. The DNA for the CDR3 is TGTGCCAGCAGTACCACAGGGGCTTCGAACAATGAGCAGTTCTTC. Amino acid sequence: CASSTTGASNNEQFF.

In nucleotides, the CDR3 is TGCGCCAGCAGCGGGACAGGACAGGGGCCGGGGGAGCAGTACTTC. It yields the protein CASSGTGQGPGEQYF. This chain uses TRBV5-1 with TRBJ2-7; the match to TRBD1 covers 9 bases. Germline CDR1 is SGHRS and CDR2 is YFSETQ. Unmatched junction bases numbered 12, after V lost 4 bases and J lost 7 bases. This CDR3 has 15 amino acids.

This rearrangement joins TRBV19 to TRBJ1-5; 7 positions match TRBD1. CDR1 is LNHDA and CDR2 is SQIVND in the germline V gene (reference sequence). This CDR3 is 14 amino acids long. V lost 3 bases and J lost 5; bases outside the gene matches: 4. CDR3: CASSIRQGDQPQHF. CDR3 in DNA: TGTGCCAGTAGTATTCGGCAGGGGGATCAGCCCCAGCATTTT. Full variable domain (missing parts from reference TRBV19 and TRBJ1-5): DGGITQSPKYLFRKEGQNVTLSCEQNLNHDAMYWYRQDPGQGLRLIYYSQIVNDFQKGDIAEGYSVSREKKESFPLTVTSAQKNPTAFYLCASSIRQGDQPQHFGDGTRLSIL.

This chain connects TRBV7-2 to TRBJ1-1, with D uncertain. The CDR3 spans 15 residues. Germline CDR1 SGHTA, CDR2 FQGNSA. The ends were cut back, 5 bases at V and 2 bases at J, with 15 bases in the middle. The DNA for the CDR3 is TGTGCCAGCAGCCAGCGGGGAGGGCTCAACACTGAAGCTTTCTTT. Translated, it gives CASSQRGGLNTEAFF.